This T cell receptor (beta chain) comes out of a study of a mutant IDH1 vaccine in newly diagnosed glioma. Points from the study as a whole: There were vaccine-induced immune responses in around 93% of the patients. Shifts in the top peripheral T cell clonotypes seemed unrelated to pseudoprogression.

Worth noting for this clone: Antigen specificity is unknown.

Described time point: week 35, safety follow-up. All doses held 300 ug of mutant IDH1 20-mer peptide, with topical imiquimod. New WHO grade 3 or 4 astrocytomas that were IDH1-mutant and ATRX-lost occurred in the donors. Using immunoSEQ multiplex PCR, the repertoire was profiled, and TCRdb retains in-frame clones only, with some absent. The repertoire has over 65,000 clones, approximately 81% of them found once; the top ten carry about 12%. This sequence originates from a man aged 18-30 years with glioma. The sequencing here drew on PBMCs, taken from a glioma patient whose treatment included an IDH1 peptide vaccine.

The CDR3 sequence: CASSYDSGSSYEQYF. The CDR3, as DNA: TGTGCCAGCAGTTACGATAGCGGGAGCTCCTACGAGCAGTACTTC. The chain carries TRBV6-5 and TRBJ2-7, with 9 bases aligning to TRBD2. With 2 bases clipped from V and 0 bases from J, the junction kept 2 bases outside the gene matches. This CDR3 region has 15 residues. Germline V gene data show CDR1 as MNHEY and CDR2 as SVGAGI.